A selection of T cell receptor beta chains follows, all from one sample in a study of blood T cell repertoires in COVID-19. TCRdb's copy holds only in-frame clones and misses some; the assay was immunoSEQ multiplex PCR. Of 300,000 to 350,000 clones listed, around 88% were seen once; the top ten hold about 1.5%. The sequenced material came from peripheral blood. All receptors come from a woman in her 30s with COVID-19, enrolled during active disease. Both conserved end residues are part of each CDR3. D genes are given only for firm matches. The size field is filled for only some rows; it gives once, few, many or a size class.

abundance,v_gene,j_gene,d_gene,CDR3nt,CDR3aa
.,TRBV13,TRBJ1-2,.,TGTGCCAGCAGCTTAACGGGGATTAATTTCTATGGCTACACCTTC,CASSLTGINFYGYTF
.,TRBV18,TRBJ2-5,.,TGTGCCAGCTCACCACCGGGGCCAGTTAAAGAGACCCAGTACTTC,CASSPPGPVKETQYF
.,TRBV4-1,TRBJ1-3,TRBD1,TGCGCCAGCAGCCTACGACAGGGGGGAAACACCATATATTTT,CASSLRQGGNTIYF
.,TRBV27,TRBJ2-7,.,TGTGCCAGCAGTATTAACGCAGGGAACGAGCAGTACTTC,CASSINAGNEQYF
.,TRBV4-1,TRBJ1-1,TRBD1,TGCGCCAGCAGCCAAGTGGGACAGGGTGAAGCTTTCTTT,CASSQVGQGEAFF
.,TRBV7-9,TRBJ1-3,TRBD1,TGTGCCAGCAGCACCGGGACAGAAGGGGGCACCATATATTTT,CASSTGTEGGTIYF
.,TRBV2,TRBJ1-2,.,TGTGCCAGCAGTGACAGTAACTATGGCTACACCTTC,CASSDSNYGYTF
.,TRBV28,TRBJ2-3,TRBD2,TGTGCCAGCAGTTCACTAGCGGACCCTTCGGATACGCAGTATTTT,CASSSLADPSDTQYF
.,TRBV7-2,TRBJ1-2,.,TGTGCCAGCAGCTTAACAGGAGCTAACTATGGCTACACCTTC,CASSLTGANYGYTF
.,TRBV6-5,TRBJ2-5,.,TGTGCCAGCAGTTACGAACCCCGGGACCAAGAGACCCAGTACTTC,CASSYEPRDQETQYF
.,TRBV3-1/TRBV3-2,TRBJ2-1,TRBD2,TGTGCCAGCAGCCAAGGGGTAGCGGGGCTCAATGAGCAGTTCTTC,CASSQGVAGLNEQFF
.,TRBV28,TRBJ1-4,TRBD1,TGTGCCAGCAGTGTCTCCGGGACAGCTGGTGAAAAACTGTTTTTT,CASSVSGTAGEKLFF
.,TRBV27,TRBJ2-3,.,TGTGCCAGCAGTCCCGAGGCAAGCGATACGCAGTATTTT,CASSPEASDTQYF
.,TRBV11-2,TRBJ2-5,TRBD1,TGTGCCAGCAGCTTAGGATGGACAGGGGTGGAGACCCAGTACTTC,CASSLGWTGVETQYF
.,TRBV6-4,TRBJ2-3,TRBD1,TGTGCCAGTTCAGGGGGCGCAGAAGATACGCAGTATTTT,CASSGGAEDTQYF
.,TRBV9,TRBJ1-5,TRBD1,TGTGCCAGCAGCGTAATTCCGGGACAGGGGAATCAGCCCCAGCATTTT,CASSVIPGQGNQPQHF
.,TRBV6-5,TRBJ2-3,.,TGTGCCAGCAGTTACTCCGGGTTAGCCACAGATACGCAGTATTTT,CASSYSGLATDTQYF
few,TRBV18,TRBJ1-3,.,TGTGCCAGCTCACTCGGACAGATCTCTGGAAACACCATATATTTT,CASSLGQISGNTIYF
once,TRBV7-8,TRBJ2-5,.,TGTGCCAGCAGCTTTCCGGGGGAGACCCAGTACTTC,CASSFPGETQYF
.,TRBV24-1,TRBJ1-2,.,TGTGCCACCAGTAAGGACCCAACTAGATATGGCTACACCTTC,CATSKDPTRYGYTF
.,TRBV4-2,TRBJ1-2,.,TGTGCCAGCAGCCAAGGACAGGAAAACTATGGCTACACCTTC,CASSQGQENYGYTF
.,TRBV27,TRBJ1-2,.,TGTGCCAGCAGTTTTGGCAGTCTCTATGGCTACACCTTC,CASSFGSLYGYTF
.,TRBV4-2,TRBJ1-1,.,TGTGCCAGCAGCCAAGGACAACAGCCCAACATTGAAGCTTTCTTT,CASSQGQQPNIEAFF
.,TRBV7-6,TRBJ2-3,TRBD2,TGTGCCAGCAGCTTAGAGTGGTCCAGCGGGAACACAGATACGCAGTATTTT,CASSLEWSSGNTDTQYF
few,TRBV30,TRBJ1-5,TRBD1,TGTGCCTGGAGCCAAAAACCGGGACAGAGTCTCCTTAGCAATCAGCCCCAGCATTTT,CAWSQKPGQSLLSNQPQHF
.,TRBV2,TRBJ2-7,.,TGTGCCAGCAGGGGGGGTATAGGGAGCTCCTACGAGCAGTACTTC,CASRGGIGSSYEQYF
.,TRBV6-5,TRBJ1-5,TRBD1,TGTGCCAGCAGATCGGGACAGGGACTCGGGCCCCAGCATTTT,CASRSGQGLGPQHF
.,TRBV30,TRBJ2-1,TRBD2,TGTGCCTGGAGTGTCCTAAGCGGGGGGGCTCACAATGAGCAGTTCTTC,CAWSVLSGGAHNEQFF
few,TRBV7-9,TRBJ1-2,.,TGTGCCAGCAGCTTAGTAGCAGCTACTAACTATGGCTACACCTTC,CASSLVAATNYGYTF
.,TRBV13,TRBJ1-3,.,TGTGCCAGCAGCTTACAGGGTTACTCTGGAAACACCATATATTTT,CASSLQGYSGNTIYF
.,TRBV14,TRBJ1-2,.,TGTGCCAGCAGTCTCGGGAGGGGCGGCTACACCTTC,CASSLGRGGYTF
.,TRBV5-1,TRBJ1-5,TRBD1,TGCGCCAGCAGCTTGGGGACAGGGGGTCAGCCCCAGCATTTT,CASSLGTGGQPQHF
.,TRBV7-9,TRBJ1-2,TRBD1,TGTGCCAGCAGCTCCGGCGGGACAGGGGTTTGGGATGGCTACACCTTC,CASSSGGTGVWDGYTF
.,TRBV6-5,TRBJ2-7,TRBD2,TGTGCCAGCAGTCTAGCGGGGGGTGCCTACGAGCAGTACTTC,CASSLAGGAYEQYF
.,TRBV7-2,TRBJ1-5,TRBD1,TGTGCCAGCAGCTTGACAGGGATCACGGATCAGCCCCAGCATTTT,CASSLTGITDQPQHF
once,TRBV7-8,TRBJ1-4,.,TGTGCCAGCAGCTTACAGGGGAGGGGAGCTAATGAAAAACTGTTTTTT,CASSLQGRGANEKLFF
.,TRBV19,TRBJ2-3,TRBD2,TGTGCCAGTAGTATTCTAGCGGGGGCCGGAGATACGCAGTATTTT,CASSILAGAGDTQYF
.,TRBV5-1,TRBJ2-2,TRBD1,TGCGCCAGCAGGGGGCAGGGGGCCGGGGAGCTGTTTTTT,CASRGQGAGELFF
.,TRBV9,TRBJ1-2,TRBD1,TGTGCCAGCAGCGGAGACGAACAGGGGGCGCCTGGCTACACCTTC,CASSGDEQGAPGYTF
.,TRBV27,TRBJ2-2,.,TGTGCCAGCAATACAGGGATGGACGGGGAGCTGTTTTTT,CASNTGMDGELFF
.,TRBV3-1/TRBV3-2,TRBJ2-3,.,TGTGCCAGTAGCCAAGTCCAAGATACGCAGTATTTT,CASSQVQDTQYF